This TCR beta chain came from a study of blood T cell repertoires in COVID-19. Study information: Samples representing acute and convalescent COVID-19 were sourced from the United States, Italy and Spain. The cDNA or gDNA used as material had been derived from T cells, B-cell-depleted T cells, or PBMCs.

Per the original methods: Estimation of nucleated cell counts was performed using reference gene primer amplification. Using immunoSEQ multiplex PCR, the repertoire was profiled, and TCRdb retains in-frame clones only, with some absent. V and J calls and clone size are as listed in that table; D and trimming were resolved from the DNA. The repertoire includes around 350,000 clones, roughly 86% of them detected once, and around 2.9% sits in the top ten. Per the germline V gene, CDR1 is KGHSH and CDR2 is LQKENI. Trimming took off 3 bases at V and 4 bases at J, with 13 bases between the two ends. The CDR3 covers 14 residues.

The source material was peripheral blood. The origin of this receptor is a human donor in a cohort sampled during active COVID-19. The V gene is TRBV18, the J gene TRBJ2-7; maybe TRBD2 (7 bases). This CDR3 is CASSPGEGEYEQYF. CDR3 in DNA: TGTGCCAGCTCACCGGGGGAGGGGGAGTACGAGCAGTACTTC.